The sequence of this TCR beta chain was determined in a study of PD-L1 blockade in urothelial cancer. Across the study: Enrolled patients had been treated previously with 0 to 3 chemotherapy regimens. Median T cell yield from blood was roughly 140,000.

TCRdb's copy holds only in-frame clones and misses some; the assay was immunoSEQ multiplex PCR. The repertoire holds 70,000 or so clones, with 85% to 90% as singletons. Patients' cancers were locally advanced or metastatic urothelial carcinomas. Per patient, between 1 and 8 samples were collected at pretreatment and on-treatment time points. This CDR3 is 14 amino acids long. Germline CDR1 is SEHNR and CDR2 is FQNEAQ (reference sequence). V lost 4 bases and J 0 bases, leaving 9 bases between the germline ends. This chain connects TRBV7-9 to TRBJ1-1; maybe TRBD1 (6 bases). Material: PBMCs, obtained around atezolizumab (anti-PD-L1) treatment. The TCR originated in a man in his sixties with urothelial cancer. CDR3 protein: CASSYQGMNTEAFF. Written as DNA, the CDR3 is TGTGCCAGCAGCTATCAGGGGATGAACACTGAAGCTTTCTTT.